The 5 T cell receptor beta chains reported below all come from one sample, sequenced in a study of control samples from healthy donors and cancer patients. Clones were sequenced by immunoSEQ multiplex PCR, and TCRdb holds only the in-frame ones, with some missing. The repertoire holds around 200,000 clones, with just under 95% as singletons. The sample was blood. These TCRs come from a man aged 45-60 years in good health.

The chain joins TRBV30 to TRBJ1-6; possibly TRBD1 for D (5 bases). Germline V gene sequence: CDR1 GTSNPN, CDR2 SVGIG (reference sequence). CDR3 length equals 14 residues. V lost 2 bases and J lost 9, with 14 bases in between. The DNA of the CDR3 is TGTGCCTGGAGTACTAATCAGGGCGGTTCACCCCTCCACTTT. Translation gives CAWSTNQGGSPLHF.

This clone showed up just once. This chain uses TRBV15 with TRBJ2-7; tentative D call: TRBD1 (5 bases). CDR1 and CDR2 from the germline V gene are LNHNV and YYDKDF (reference sequence). The CDR3 length is 13 residues. V lost 8 bases and J lost 1, with 12 bases in between. The CDR3 nucleotides are TGTGCCACCGGTAATGGGGCATCCTACGAGCAGTACTTC. Translated: CATGNGASYEQYF. Full variable domain (rest looked up from reference TRBV15 and TRBJ2-7): DAMVIQNPRYQVTQFGKPVTLSCSQTLNHNVMYWYQQKSSQAPKLLFHYYDKDFNNEADTPDNFQSRRPNTSFCFLDIRSPGLGDTAMYLCATGNGASYEQYFGPGTRLTVT.

The V call is TRBV19, the J call TRBJ1-1, with a tentative D call TRBD1 (5 bases). This CDR3 has 14 residues. CDR1 is LNHDA, CDR2 SQIVND, per germline (reference sequence). V lost 1 base, J lost 1 base, and 7 bases lay in between. The CDR3 coding sequence is TGTGCCAGTAGTATAGGTGACAGGAACACTGAAGCTTTCTTT. Its protein is CASSIGDRNTEAFF.

The table lists this clone with a count of one. An end of the junction differs from the germline gene, which may be a read error. The genes are TRBV5-1 and TRBJ2-5; the match to TRBD2 covers 9 bases. The CDR3 is 17 amino acids. Germline V gene lookup returns CDR1 SGHRS and CDR2 YFSETQ. CDR3 residues: CARSSGVRGGDQETQYF. CDR3 sequence (DNA): TGCGCCCGCAGCAGCGGGGTGCGCGGGGGGGACCAAGAGACCCAGTACTTC.

The chain combines TRBV6-2 or TRBV6-3 with TRBJ1-1; TRBD1 might be the D (6 bases). This CDR3 is 16 amino acids long. V shed 5 bases and J shed 0 bases, with 16 bases lying between them. The germline V gene has CDR1 MNHEY and CDR2 SVGEGT. The CDR3 nucleotides are TGTGCCAGCAGTACTCCCCCGGGGGCCATGAACACTGAAGCTTTCTTT. Protein: CASSTPPGAMNTEAFF.